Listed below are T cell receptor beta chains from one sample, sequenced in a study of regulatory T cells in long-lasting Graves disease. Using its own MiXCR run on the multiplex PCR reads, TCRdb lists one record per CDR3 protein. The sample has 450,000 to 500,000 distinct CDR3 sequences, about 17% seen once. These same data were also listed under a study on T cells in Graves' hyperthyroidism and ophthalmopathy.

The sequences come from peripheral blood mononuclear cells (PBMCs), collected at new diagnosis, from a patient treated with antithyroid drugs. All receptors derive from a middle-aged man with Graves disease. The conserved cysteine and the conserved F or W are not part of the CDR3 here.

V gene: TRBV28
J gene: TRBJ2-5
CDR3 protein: ASSLQGARY

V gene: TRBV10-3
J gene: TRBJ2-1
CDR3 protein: AIRGSGRVNEQF

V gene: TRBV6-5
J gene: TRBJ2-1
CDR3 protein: ASSLLWGLGDHNEQF

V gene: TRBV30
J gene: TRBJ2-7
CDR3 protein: AWTPSDSYEQY

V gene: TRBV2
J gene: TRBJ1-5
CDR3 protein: ASSESRGLNQPQH

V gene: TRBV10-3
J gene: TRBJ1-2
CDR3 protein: AINPRDSINGYT

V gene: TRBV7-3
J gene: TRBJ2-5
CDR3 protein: ASSPRAGGAETQY

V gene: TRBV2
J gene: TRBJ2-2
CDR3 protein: ASSELQGTGELF

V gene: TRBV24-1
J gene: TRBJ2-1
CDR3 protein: AASDPGTGYNEQF

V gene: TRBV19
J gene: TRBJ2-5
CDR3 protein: ASSFGLAGAGETQY

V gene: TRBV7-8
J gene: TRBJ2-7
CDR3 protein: ASSLVRPGGDYEQY

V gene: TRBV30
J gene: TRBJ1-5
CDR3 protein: AWSGDSNQPQH

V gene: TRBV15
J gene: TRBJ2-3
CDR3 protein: ATSRELATNTQY

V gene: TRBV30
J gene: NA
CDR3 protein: AWRGGSQGTQY

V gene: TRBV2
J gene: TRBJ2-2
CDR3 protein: ASSFFGRELF

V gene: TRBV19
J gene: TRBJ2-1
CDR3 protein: ASSQYPRTGGEHGEQF

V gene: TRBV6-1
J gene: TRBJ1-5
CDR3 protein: ASRYRDSNQPQH

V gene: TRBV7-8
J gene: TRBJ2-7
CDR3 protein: ASSSPRSGRSYEQY

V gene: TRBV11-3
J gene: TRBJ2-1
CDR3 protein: ASSFNLAGPYNEQF

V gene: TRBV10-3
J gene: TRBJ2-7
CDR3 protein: AISESVYEQY

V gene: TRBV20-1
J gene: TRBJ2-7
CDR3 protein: SASMLAEYEQY

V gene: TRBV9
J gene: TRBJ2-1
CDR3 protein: ASSVGQGAVNEQF

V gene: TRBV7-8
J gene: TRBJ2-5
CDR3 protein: ASSLGVGRGNQETQY

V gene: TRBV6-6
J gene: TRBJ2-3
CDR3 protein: ASSYSEEEIPGDTQY

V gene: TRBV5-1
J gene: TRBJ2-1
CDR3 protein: ASSLENNNEQF

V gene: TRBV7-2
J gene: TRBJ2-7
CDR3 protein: ASSLGRGLAGLSYEQY

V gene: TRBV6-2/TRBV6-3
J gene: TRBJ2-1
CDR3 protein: ASSYPDEQF

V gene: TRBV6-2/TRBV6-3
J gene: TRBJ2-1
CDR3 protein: ASTDLSEWNEQF

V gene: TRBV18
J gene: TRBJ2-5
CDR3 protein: ASSRPNTQETQY

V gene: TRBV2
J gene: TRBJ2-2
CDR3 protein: ASGGLRWTGELF

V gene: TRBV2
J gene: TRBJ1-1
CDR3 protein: ASSEEPYRHGRNTEAF

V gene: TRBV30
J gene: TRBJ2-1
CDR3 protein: AWSVRFWTVYNEQF

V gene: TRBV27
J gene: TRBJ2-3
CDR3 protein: ASTGTKGDTQY

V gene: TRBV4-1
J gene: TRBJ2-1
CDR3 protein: ASSQDWLAGVAEQF

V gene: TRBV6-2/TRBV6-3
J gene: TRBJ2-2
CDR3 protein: ASSELRTLAGGNTGELF

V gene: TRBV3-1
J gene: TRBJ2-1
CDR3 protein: ASSQGTSGIDEQF

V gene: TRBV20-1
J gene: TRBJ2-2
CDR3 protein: SAHQVNTGELF

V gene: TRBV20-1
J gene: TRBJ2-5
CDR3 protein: SASPQGLRETQY

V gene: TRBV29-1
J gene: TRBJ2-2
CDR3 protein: SALMIVTGELF

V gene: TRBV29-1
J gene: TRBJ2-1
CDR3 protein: SVDGPAYNEQF

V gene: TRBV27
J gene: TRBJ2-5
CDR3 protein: ASSLSGPETQY

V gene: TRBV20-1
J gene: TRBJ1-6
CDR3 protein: SARDWGQGAPNSPLH

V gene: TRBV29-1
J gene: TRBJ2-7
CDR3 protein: SVELSGGSYEQY

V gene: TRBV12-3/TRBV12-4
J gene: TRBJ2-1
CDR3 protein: ASRSDYDSYNEQF

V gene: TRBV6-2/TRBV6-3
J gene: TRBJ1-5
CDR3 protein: ASSYSRDVGNQPQH

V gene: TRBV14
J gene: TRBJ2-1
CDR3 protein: ASSQDWEGRDEQF

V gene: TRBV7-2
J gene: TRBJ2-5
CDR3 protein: ASSQRTVQETQY

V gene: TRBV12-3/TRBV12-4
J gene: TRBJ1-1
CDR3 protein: ASSLNVVEAF

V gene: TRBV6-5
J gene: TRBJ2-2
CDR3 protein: ASSSVAARGAGELF

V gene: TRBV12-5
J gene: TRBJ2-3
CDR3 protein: ASGMTGTSY

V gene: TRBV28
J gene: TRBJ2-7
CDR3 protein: ASSLDQGSLGEQY

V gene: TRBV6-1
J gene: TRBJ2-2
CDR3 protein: ASSREGQITGELF

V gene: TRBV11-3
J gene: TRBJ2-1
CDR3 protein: ASSLVGQGQNNEQF

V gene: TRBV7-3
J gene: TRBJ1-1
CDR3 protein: ASSLTQVNTEAF

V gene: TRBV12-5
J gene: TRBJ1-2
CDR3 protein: ASGSDSQTGGYT

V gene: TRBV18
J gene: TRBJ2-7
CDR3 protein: ASRRRDLESEQY

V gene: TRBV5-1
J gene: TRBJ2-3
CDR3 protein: ASSAGLNTDTQY